This T cell receptor beta chain originates from a study of tissue T cells after allogeneic stem cell transplantation. Study-wide findings and caveats: Motif-based clustering found tissue-specific repertoire signatures shared across patients, though few clones were shared. Only a limited share of tissue TCRs appeared in blood or spleen. Alloreactivity or antigen specificity of tissue TCRs was not determined; some clones might be host cells. TCR repertoires tracked anatomic similarity, regardless of disease or transplant status.

Notes on this clone: The antigen remains undetermined.

TCRdb keeps only in-frame clones here, not all; method: immunoSEQ multiplex PCR. Of roughly 6,000 clones listed, around 62% are singletons. The sample here was duodenum tissue, taken at autopsy. The TCR sequence derives from a woman aged 18 to 55 with breast cancer.

CDR3 residues: CASSHREENQPQHF. The CDR3 DNA reads TGTGCCAGCAGCCACAGGGAGGAGAATCAGCCCCAGCATTTT. The rearrangement joins TRBV2 to TRBJ1-5, with a possible D match to TRBD1 (6 bases). Germline values: CDR1 SNHLY, CDR2 FYNNEI. The CDR3 runs to 14 residues. V lost 6 bases to trimming and J lost 4 bases, with 13 bases between them.